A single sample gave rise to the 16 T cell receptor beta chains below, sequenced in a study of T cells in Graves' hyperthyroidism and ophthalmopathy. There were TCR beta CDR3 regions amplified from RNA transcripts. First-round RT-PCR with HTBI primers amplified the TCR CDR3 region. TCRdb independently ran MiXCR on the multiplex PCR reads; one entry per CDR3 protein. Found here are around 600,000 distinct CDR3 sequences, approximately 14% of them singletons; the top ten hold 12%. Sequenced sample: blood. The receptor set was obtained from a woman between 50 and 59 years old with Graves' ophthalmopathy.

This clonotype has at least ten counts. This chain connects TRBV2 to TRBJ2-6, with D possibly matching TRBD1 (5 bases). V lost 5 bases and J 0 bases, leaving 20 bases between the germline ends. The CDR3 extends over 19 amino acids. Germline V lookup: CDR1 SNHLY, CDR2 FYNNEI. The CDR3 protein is CASSKGLGRESSGANVLTF. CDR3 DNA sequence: TGTGCCAGCAGTAAGGGGTTGGGCAGGGAAAGCTCTGGGGCCAACGTCCTGACTTTC.

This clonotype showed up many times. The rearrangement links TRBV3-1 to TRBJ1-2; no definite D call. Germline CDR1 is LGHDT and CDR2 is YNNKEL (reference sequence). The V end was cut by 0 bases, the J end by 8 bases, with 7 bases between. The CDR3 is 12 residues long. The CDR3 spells CASSQDQRGYTF. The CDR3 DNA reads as TGTGCCAGCAGCCAAGATCAACGGGGCTACACCTTC.

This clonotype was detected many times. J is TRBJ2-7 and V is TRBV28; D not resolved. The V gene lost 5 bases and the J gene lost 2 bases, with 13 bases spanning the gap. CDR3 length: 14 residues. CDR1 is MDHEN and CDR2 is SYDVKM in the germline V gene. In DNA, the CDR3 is TGTGCCAGCAGTCCCCCGGCGAGAACCTACGAGCAGTACTTC. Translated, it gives CASSPPARTYEQYF.

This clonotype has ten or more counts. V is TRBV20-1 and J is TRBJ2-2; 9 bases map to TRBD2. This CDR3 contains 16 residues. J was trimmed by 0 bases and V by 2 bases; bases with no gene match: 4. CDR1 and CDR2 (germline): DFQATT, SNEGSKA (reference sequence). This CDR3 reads CSARLIAGANTGELFF. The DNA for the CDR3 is TGCAGTGCTAGATTAATAGCGGGAGCGAACACCGGGGAGCTGTTTTTT.

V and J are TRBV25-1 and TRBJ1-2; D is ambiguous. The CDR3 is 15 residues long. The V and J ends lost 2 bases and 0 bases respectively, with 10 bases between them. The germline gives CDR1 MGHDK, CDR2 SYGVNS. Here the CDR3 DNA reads TGTGCCAGCAGTGAAGAGGACGGCACTAACTATGGCTACACCTTC. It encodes CASSEEDGTNYGYTF.

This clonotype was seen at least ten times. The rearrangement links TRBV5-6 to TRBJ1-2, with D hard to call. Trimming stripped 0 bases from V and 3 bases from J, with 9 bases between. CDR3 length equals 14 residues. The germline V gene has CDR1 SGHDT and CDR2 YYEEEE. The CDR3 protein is CASSLGGDDYGYTF. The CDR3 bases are TGTGCCAGCAGCTTGGGGGGTGACGACTATGGCTACACCTTC. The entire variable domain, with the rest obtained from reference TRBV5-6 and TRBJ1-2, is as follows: DAGVTQSPTHLIKTRGQQVTLRCSPKSGHDTVSWYQQALGQGPQFIFQYYEEEERQRGNFPDRFSGHQFPNYSSELNVNALLLGDSALYLCASSLGGDDYGYTFGSGTRLTVV.

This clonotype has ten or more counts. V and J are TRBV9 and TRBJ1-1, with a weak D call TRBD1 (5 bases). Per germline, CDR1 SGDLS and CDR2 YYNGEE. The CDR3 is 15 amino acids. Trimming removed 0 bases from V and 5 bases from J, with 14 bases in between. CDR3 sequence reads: CASSVESRAGTEAFF. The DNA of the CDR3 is TGTGCCAGCAGCGTAGAATCGAGGGCAGGGACTGAAGCTTTCTTT.

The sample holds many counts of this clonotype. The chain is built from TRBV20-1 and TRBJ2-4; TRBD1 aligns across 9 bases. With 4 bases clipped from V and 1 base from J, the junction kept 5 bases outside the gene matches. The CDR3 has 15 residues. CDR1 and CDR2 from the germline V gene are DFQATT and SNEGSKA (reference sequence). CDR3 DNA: TGCAGTGCTAACCTTGGACAGGGGGCCAAAAACATTCAGTACTTC. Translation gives CSANLGQGAKNIQYF.

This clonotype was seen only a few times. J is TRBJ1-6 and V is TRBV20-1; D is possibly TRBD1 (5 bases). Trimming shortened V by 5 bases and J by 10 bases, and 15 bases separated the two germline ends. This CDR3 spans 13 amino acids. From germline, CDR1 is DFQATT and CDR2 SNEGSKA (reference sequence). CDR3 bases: TGCAGTGCTGGAGGGGCTGTTGGATCACCCCTCCACTTT. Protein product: CSAGGAVGSPLHF.

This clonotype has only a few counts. CDR3 nucleotides: TGTGCCAGCAGCGCGACTAGCGGGAGGGCCTCTCAAGGGCAGTTCTTC. Residues: CASSATSGRASQGQFF. The J gene is TRBJ2-1, the V gene TRBV7-9, with 14 bases lining up with TRBD2. V was pared by 5 bases and J by 12 bases, with 12 bases of the junction left unmatched. In germline, CDR1 is SEHNR, CDR2 FQNEAQ (reference sequence). The CDR3 is 16 amino acids.

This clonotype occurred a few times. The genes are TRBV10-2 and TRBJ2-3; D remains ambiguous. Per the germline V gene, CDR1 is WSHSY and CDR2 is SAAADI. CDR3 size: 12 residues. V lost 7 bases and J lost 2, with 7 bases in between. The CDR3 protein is CASNAPTDTQYF. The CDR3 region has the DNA TGCGCCAGCAACGCTCCCACAGATACGCAGTATTTT.

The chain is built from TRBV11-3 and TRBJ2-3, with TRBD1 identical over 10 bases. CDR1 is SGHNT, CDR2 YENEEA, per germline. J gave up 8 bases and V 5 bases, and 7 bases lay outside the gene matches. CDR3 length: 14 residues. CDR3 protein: CASSKTGGASTQYF. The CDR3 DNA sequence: TGTGCCAGCAGCAAGACAGGGGGCGCGAGTACGCAGTATTTT.

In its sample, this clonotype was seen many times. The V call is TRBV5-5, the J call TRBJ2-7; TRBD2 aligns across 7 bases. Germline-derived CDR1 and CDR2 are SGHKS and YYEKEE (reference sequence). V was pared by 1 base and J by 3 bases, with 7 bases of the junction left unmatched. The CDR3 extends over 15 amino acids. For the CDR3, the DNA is TGTGCCAGCAGCTTGTATGCGGGAGTAGGCTACGAGCAGTACTTC. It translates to CASSLYAGVGYEQYF. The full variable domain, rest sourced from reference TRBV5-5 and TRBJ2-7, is DAGVTQSPTHLIKTRGQQVTLRCSPISGHKSVSWYQQVLGQGPQFIFQYYEKEERGRGNFPDRFSARQFPNYSSELNVNALLLGDSALYLCASSLYAGVGYEQYFGPGTRLTVT.

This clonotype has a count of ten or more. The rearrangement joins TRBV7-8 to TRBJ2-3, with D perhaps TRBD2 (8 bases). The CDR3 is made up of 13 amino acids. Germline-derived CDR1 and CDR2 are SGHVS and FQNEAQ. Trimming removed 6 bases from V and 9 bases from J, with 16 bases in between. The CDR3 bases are TGTGCCAGCAGTAAAGGGGGCGGGGGGACGCAGTATTTT. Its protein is CASSKGGGGTQYF.

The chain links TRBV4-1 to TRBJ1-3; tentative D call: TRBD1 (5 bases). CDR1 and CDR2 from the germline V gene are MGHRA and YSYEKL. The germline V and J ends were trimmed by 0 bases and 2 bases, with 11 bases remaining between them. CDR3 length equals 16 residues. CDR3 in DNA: TGCGCCAGCAGCCAAGATTGGGGGATTGCTGGAAACACCATATATTTT. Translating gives CASSQDWGIAGNTIYF.

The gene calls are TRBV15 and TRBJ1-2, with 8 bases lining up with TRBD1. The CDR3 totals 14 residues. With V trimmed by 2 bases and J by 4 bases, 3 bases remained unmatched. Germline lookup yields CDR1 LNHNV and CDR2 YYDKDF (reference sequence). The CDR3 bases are TGTGCCACCAGCAGACAAACAGGGGGCTATGGCTACACCTTC. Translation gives CATSRQTGGYGYTF.